The present T cell receptor beta chain was sequenced within a study of cytomegalovirus exposure and HLA in healthy donors. Whole-study findings and limits: Despite most TCR sequences being rare, some public TCRs occurred in many donors. Immune exposure information comprised only CMV serostatus.

Germline assignment: CDR1 GTSNPN and CDR2 SVGIG (reference sequence). V dropped 1 base and J dropped 2 bases, with 15 bases sitting between them. The CDR3 loop spans 15 amino acids. About this clone itself: Its matching antigen is unknown.

It was with 60 Vbeta and 13 Jbeta primers that the PCR ran. Method: immunoSEQ multiplex PCR; TCRdb's copy keeps in-frame clones and lacks some. Here the sample spans some 100,000 clones, about 81% being singletons. The origin of this receptor is a man aged 18 to 30 in good health and CMV-seronegative. J is TRBJ2-7 and V is TRBV30, with D possibly being TRBD1 (5 bases). Sequencing was carried out using PBMCs. Written as DNA, the CDR3 is TGTGCCTGGAGTGGGGCCGACAGCATTACCTACGAGCAGTACTTC. Its protein is CAWSGADSITYEQYF. Full variable domain (remainder filled in from reference TRBV30 and TRBJ2-7): SQTIHQWPATLVQPVGSPLSLECTVEGTSNPNLYWYRQAAGRGLQLLFYSVGIGQISSEVPQNLSASRPQDRQFILSSKKLLLSDSGFYLCAWSGADSITYEQYFGPGTRLTVT.